The sample holds one count of the clone carrying this T cell receptor beta chain. Its target is unknown. These data originate in a study of B cell selection in AIRE deficiency. The CDR3 consists of 14 residues. V shed 2 bases and J shed 1 base, with 8 bases lying between them. Germline CDR1 and CDR2: LNHDA and SQIVND (reference sequence). The protocol was immunoSEQ multiplex PCR, while the TCRdb copy is restricted to in-frame clones and leaves out a portion. The sample contains roughly 24,000 clones, roughly 96% of which appear only once. The sorted conventional CD4 T cells were gated as CD4+CD127+. Study-wide results and limits: Tconv and Treg cells from AIRE-deficient patients resembled healthy donors in TCRBV usage, CDR3 length and diversity.

This sequence joins TRBV19 and TRBJ2-5; D may be TRBD1 (5 bases). Material: CD4+CD127+ conventional T cells sorted from PBMCs. This TCR was recovered from a human donor in good health. CDR3 DNA: TGTGCCAGTAGTATATCGACAGCCCAAGAGACCCAGTACTTC. Translation: CASSISTAQETQYF.